What follows is one T cell receptor (beta chain) and its context. Antigen specificity is unknown. Method: immunoSEQ multiplex PCR; TCRdb's copy keeps in-frame clones and lacks some. Of tens of thousands of clones listed, 81% were seen once; the top ten hold roughly 27%. The CDR3 runs 15 residues. Germline V gives CDR1 SGHNT, CDR2 YENEEA. Unmatched junction bases numbered 8, after V lost 5 bases and J lost 4 bases. This sample is part of a study of T cell responses to AZD1222 COVID-19 vaccine. Study results and caveats: Females made up more of the donors, who were largely white British, and clonal diversity may have come out too low. Dominant CD4 TCR responses targeted spike regions 160-218 and 743-854. AZD1222 recipients seropositive at baseline numbered only 5 to 7.

This receptor was obtained from an adult who received the AZD1222 COVID-19 vaccine. The V call is TRBV11-3, the J call TRBJ2-7, with 10 bases aligning to TRBD2. Sequencing was performed on peripheral blood, taken 28 days after the second AZD1222 dose. CDR3 bases: TGTGCCAGCAGCCCAGGGACTAGCGATCTATACGAGCAGTACTTC. Translating it yields CASSPGTSDLYEQYF.